Following are 15 T cell receptor beta chains from one sample sequenced in a study of cytomegalovirus exposure and HLA in healthy donors. PCR amplification relied on 60 Vbeta primers (plus 13 Jbeta primers). Generated by immunoSEQ multiplex PCR, the TCRdb table keeps only in-frame clones and is missing some. The data show tens of thousands of clones, approximately 76% seen once. Sequenced material: PBMCs. These receptors were obtained from a man between 50 and 59 years old in good health and CMV-seronegative.

The chain employs TRBV11-2 and TRBJ2-3, with D maybe TRBD2 (6 bases). This CDR3 is 15 amino acids long. Deletions cut 7 bases from V and 3 bases from J, with 17 bases between. Per germline, CDR1 SGHAT and CDR2 FQNNGV. DNA for the CDR3: TGTGCCAGCACCCCCGACGATAGCGGAACAGATACGCAGTATTTT. It specifies CASTPDDSGTDTQYF.

The genes are TRBV2 and TRBJ1-2; weak D call: TRBD1 (5 bases). The CDR3 length is 13 residues. Trimming stripped 8 bases from V and 4 bases from J, with 14 bases between. CDR1 and CDR2 from the germline V gene are SNHLY and FYNNEI. The CDR3 loop is CASLGQLSYGYTF. In nucleotides, the CDR3 is TGTGCCAGCCTGGGGCAGCTCAGCTATGGCTACACCTTC.

This clone is a singleton in its sample. The CDR3 nucleotides are TGTGCCAGCAGCCAAGGGGGAACTAACTATGGCTACACCTTC. Its translation is CASSQGGTNYGYTF. The chain joins TRBV6-1 to TRBJ1-2; D is possibly TRBD1 (6 bases). Germline CDR1 reads MNHNS; CDR2 reads SASEGT. CDR3 length: 14 residues. Trimming took off 6 bases at V and 0 bases at J, with 11 bases between the two ends.

The rearrangement uses TRBV6-1 and TRBJ1-1; TRBD1 might be the D (6 bases). The CDR3 extends over 12 amino acids. The germline V gene has CDR1 MNHNS and CDR2 SASEGT. V was shortened by 3 bases and J by 11 bases, with 13 bases between the two germline ends. The CDR3: CASSDIWGPAFF. The CDR3, as DNA: TGTGCCAGCAGTGATATTTGGGGGCCGGCTTTCTTT.

The chain uses TRBV5-1 and TRBJ1-4; 7 nucleotides line up with TRBD1. The CDR3 sequence is 17 residues long. Unmatched junction bases numbered 10, after V lost 3 bases and J lost 2 bases. The germline V gene has CDR1 SGHRS and CDR2 YFSETQ. The CDR3 bases are TGCGCCAGCAGCTCACAAGAACAGGGGTCGACTAATGAAAAACTGTTTTTT. As protein: CASSSQEQGSTNEKLFF.

The chain carries TRBV5-6 and TRBJ1-2; TRBD1 matches 9 bases. With 3 bases clipped from V and 8 bases from J, the junction kept 8 bases outside the gene matches. Germline CDR1 and CDR2: SGHDT and YYEEEE. The CDR3 length is 14 residues. CDR3 amino acids: CASSWPGTGQGYTF. The CDR3, as DNA: TGTGCCAGCAGCTGGCCCGGGACAGGGCAAGGCTACACCTTC.

The chain uses TRBV19 and TRBJ2-3, with D tentatively TRBD2 (6 bases). The CDR3 has 14 residues. V dropped 9 bases and J dropped 6 bases, with 19 bases sitting between them. Germline-derived CDR1 and CDR2 are LNHDA and SQIVND (reference sequence). The CDR3 nucleotides are TGTGCCAGCGTGCCGGGGGTTTCTCGGGATACGCAGTATTTT. Its translation is CASVPGVSRDTQYF. The full variable domain, its missing parts supplied by reference TRBV19 and TRBJ2-3, is DGGITQSPKYLFRKEGQNVTLSCEQNLNHDAMYWYRQDPGQGLRLIYYSQIVNDFQKGDIAEGYSVSREKKESFPLTVTSAQKNPTAFYLCASVPGVSRDTQYFGPGTRLTVL.

J is TRBJ2-3 and V is TRBV20-1; 10 nucleotides agree with TRBD1. The CDR3 is 11 residues long. Per the germline V gene, CDR1 is DFQATT and CDR2 is SNEGSKA (reference sequence). CDR3 loop: CSGQGGDTQYF. The CDR3 coding sequence is TGCAGCGGACAGGGGGGTGATACGCAGTATTTT.

The chain recombines TRBV6-6 with TRBJ2-7, with 8 bases aligning to TRBD1. The CDR3 contains 16 residues. Trimming cost V 6 bases and J 4 bases; bases outside gene matches: 14. Germline-derived CDR1 and CDR2 are MNHNY and SVGAGI (reference sequence). CDR3 protein: CASSPPSWTGSYEQYF. The CDR3 coding sequence is TGTGCCAGCAGCCCACCTAGTTGGACAGGGTCTTACGAGCAGTACTTC.

The chain uses TRBV5-1 and TRBJ2-5, with a tentative D call TRBD1 (6 bases). The CDR3 extends over 14 amino acids. Trimming took 0 bases from V and 4 from J, leaving 10 bases between them. Germline assignment: CDR1 SGHRS and CDR2 YFSETQ. CDR3 sequence (DNA): TGCGCCAGCAGCTTGGAAGGACAGAGAGAGACCCAGTACTTC. Translated: CASSLEGQRETQYF.

This chain connects TRBV27 to TRBJ1-1; 9 nucleotides agree with TRBD1. J lost 6 bases, V lost 4 bases, and 9 bases had no gene match. There are 15 residues in the CDR3. Germline CDR1 reads MNHEY; CDR2 reads SMNVEV (reference sequence). CDR3 DNA: TGTGCCAGCAGTTCGCCGGGACAGGGTTACCCTGAAGCTTTCTTT. Residues: CASSSPGQGYPEAFF.

Concerning this clone itself: Its ends do not fully match the called genes, so a read error is possible. This CDR3 reads CVSSWIGDPGYEQYF. The DNA of the CDR3 is TGTGTCAGCAGTTGGATCGGGGATCCTGGGTACGAGCAGTACTTC. The chain uses TRBV27 and TRBJ2-7; possibly TRBD2 for D (5 bases). The CDR3 loop spans 15 amino acids. Germline V lookup: CDR1 MNHEY, CDR2 SMNVEV (reference sequence).

The chain carries TRBV10-3 and TRBJ2-7, with TRBD1 matching over 7 bases. This CDR3 spans 14 amino acids. V shed 4 bases and J 5 bases; nucleotides not matched to a gene: 8. CDR1 is ENHRY and CDR2 is SYGVKD in the germline V gene. The CDR3 coding sequence is TGTGCCATCAGTGGGGAGACAGGGTCGGACGAGCAGTACTTC. Its protein is CAISGETGSDEQYF.

CDR3 nucleotides: TGTGCCAGCTCACCAGGGACAGGTGCAACTAATGAAAAACTGTTTTTT. Protein: CASSPGTGATNEKLFF. The chain combines TRBV18 with TRBJ1-4, with TRBD1 matching 8 bases. Losses at the gene ends were 2 bases for V and 0 bases for J; bases not matched to a gene: 2. The germline CDR1 and CDR2 sequences are KGHSH and LQKENI. The CDR3 extends over 16 amino acids.

The table lists this clone with a count of one. This chain links TRBV7-8 with TRBJ2-3, with D unresolved. Per germline, CDR1 SGHVS and CDR2 FQNEAQ. There are 13 residues in the CDR3. V was trimmed by 1 base and J by 3 bases, leaving 5 bases between them. The CDR3 DNA reads as TGTGCCAGCAGCTTAGGAGGAACAGATACGCAGTATTTT. Translating it yields CASSLGGTDTQYF.